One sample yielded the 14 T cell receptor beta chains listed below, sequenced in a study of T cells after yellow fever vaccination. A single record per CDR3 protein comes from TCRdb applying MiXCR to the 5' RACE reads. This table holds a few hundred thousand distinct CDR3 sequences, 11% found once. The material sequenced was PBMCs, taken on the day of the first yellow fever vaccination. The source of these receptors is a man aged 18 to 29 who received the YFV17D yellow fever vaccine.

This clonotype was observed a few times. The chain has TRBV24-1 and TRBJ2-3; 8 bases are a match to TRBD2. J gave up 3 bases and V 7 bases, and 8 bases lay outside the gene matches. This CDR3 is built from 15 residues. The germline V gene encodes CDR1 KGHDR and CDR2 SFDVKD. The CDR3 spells CATSSRGGSTDTQYF. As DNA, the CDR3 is TGTGCCACCAGCTCCCGGGGGGGTTCGACAGATACGCAGTATTTT.

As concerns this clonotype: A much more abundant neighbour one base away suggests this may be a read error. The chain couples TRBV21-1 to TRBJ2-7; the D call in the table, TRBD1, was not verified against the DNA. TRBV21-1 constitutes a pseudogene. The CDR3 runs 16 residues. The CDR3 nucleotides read TGTGCCAGCAGCAAAGCGCTTGGGGACAGGGCGGACGAGCAGTACGTC. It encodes CASSKALGDRADEQYV.

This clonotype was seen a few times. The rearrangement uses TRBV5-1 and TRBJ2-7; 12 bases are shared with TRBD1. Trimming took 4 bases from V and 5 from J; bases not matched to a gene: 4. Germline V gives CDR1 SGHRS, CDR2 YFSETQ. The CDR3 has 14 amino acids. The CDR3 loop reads CASSPGQGANEQYV. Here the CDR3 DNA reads TGCGCCAGCAGCCCGGGACAGGGGGCCAACGAGCAGTACGTC.

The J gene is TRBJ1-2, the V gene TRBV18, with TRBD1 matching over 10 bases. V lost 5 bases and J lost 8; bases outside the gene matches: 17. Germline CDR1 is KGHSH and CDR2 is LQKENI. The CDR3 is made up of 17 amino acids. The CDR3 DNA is TGTGCCAGCTCAGCCTACCACTACGGACAGGGGGATCTGGGCTACACCTTC. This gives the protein CASSAYHYGQGDLGYTF.

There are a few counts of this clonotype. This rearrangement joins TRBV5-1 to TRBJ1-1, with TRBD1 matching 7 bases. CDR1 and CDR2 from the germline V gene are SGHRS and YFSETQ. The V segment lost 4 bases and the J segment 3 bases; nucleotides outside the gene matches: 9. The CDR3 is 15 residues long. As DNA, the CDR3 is TGCGCCAGCAGCGTGGGGACAGCCGGCTACACTGAAGCTTTCTTT. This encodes CASSVGTAGYTEAFF.

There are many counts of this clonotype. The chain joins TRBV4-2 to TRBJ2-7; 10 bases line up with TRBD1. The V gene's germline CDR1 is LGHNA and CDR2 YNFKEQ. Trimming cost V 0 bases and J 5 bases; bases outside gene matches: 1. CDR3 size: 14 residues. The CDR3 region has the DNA TGTGCCAGCAGCCAAGACGGGACAGGGGACGAGCAGTACTTC. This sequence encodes CASSQDGTGDEQYF.

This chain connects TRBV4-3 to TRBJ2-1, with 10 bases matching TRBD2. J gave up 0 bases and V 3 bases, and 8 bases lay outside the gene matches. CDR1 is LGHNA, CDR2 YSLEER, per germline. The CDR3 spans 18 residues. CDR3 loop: CASSHLAGAHSSYNEQFF. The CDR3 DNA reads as TGCGCCAGCAGCCATCTAGCGGGGGCCCACAGCTCCTACAATGAGCAGTTCTTC.

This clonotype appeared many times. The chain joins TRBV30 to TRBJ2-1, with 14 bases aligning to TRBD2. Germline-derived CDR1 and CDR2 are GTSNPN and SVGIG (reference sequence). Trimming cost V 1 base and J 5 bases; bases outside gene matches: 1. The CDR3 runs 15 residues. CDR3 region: CAWSGGLAGDNEQFF. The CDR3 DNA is TGTGCCTGGAGTGGGGGACTAGCGGGAGACAATGAGCAGTTCTTC. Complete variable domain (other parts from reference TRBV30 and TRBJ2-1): SQTIHQWPATLVQPVGSPLSLECTVEGTSNPNLYWYRQAAGRGLQLLFYSVGIGQISSEVPQNLSASRPQDRQFILSSKKLLLSDSGFYLCAWSGGLAGDNEQFFGPGTRLTVL.

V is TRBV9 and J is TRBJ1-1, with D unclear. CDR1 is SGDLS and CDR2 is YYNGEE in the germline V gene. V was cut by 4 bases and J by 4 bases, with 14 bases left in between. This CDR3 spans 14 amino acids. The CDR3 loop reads CASSPLPASTEAFF. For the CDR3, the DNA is TGTGCCAGCAGCCCCCTCCCTGCGAGCACTGAAGCTTTCTTT. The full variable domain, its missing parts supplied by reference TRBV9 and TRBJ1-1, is DSGVTQTPKHLITATGQRVTLRCSPRSGDLSVYWYQQSLDQGLQFLIQYYNGEERAKGNILERFSAQQFPDLHSELNLSSLELGDSALYFCASSPLPASTEAFFGQGTRLTVV.

The CDR3 here is CSARVVSGTGGIGEKLFF. In DNA form, the CDR3 reads TGCAGTGCTAGAGTTGTTTCCGGGACAGGGGGTATCGGTGAAAAACTGTTTTTT. The V call is TRBV20-1, the J call TRBJ1-4, with 11 bases that match TRBD1. After removal of 1 base from V and 7 bases from J, the junction contained 14 bases not matched to a gene. The CDR3 covers 18 residues. Germline CDR1 DFQATT, CDR2 SNEGSKA (reference sequence).

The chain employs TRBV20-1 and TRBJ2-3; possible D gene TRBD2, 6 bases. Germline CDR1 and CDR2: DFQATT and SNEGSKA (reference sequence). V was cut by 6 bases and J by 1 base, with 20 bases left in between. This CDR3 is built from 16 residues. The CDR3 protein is CSAAMGLWRGTDTQYF. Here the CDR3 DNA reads TGCAGTGCCGCTATGGGGCTATGGAGGGGCACAGATACGCAGTATTTT.

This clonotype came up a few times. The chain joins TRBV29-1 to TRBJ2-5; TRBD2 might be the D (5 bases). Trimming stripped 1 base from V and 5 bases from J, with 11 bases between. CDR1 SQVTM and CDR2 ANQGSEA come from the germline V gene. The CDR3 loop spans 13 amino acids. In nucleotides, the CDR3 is TGCAGCGTTGAAGTAAGGAGGTCGGAGACCCAGTACTTC. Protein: CSVEVRRSETQYF. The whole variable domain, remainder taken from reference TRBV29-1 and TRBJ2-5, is SAVISQKPSRDICQRGTSLTIQCQVDSQVTMMFWYRQQPGQSLTLIATANQGSEATYESGFVIDKFPISRPNLTFSTLTVSNMSPEDSSIYLCSVEVRRSETQYFGPGTRLLVL.

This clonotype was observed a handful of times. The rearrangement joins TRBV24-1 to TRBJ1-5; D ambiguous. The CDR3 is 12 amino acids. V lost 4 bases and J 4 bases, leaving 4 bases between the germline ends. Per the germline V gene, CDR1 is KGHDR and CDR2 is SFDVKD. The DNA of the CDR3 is TGTGCCACCAGTGAACATAATCAGCCCCAGCATTTT. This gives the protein CATSEHNQPQHF.

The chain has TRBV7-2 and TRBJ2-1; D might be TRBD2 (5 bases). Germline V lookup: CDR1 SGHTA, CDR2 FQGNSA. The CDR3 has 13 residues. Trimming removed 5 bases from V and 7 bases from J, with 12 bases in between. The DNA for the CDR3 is TGTGCCAGCAGCCCTACGGGGAGAAATGAGCAGTTCTTC. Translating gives CASSPTGRNEQFF.